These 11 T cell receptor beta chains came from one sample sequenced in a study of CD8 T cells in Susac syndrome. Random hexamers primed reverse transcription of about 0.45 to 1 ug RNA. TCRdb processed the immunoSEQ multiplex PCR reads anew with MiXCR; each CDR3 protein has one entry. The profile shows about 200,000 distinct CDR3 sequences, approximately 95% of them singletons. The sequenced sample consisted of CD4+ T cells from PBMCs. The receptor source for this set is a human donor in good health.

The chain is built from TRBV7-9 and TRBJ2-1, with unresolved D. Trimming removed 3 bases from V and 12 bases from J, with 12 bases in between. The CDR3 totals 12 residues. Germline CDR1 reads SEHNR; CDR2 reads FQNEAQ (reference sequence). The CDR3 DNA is TGTGCCAGCAGCTTCCCAACGGGCTCGCAGTTCTTC. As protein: CASSFPTGSQFF.

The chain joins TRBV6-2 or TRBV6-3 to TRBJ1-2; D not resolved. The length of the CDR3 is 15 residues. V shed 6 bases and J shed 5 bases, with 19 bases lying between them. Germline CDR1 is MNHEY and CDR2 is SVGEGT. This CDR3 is CASSRTRPHQYGYTF. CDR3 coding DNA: TGTGCCAGCAGCCGCACACGGCCACATCAATATGGCTACACCTTC.

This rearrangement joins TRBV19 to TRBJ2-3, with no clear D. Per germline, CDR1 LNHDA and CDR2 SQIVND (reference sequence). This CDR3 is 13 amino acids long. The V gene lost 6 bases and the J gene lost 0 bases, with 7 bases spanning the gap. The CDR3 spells CASRKSSTDTQYF. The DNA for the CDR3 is TGTGCCAGTAGAAAGTCGAGCACAGATACGCAGTATTTT.

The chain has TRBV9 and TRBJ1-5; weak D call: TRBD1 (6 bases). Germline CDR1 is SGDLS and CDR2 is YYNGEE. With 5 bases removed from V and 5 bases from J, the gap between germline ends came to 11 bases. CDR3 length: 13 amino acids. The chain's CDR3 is CASSTGIDQPQHF. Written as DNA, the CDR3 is TGTGCCAGCAGTACAGGGATTGATCAGCCCCAGCATTTT.

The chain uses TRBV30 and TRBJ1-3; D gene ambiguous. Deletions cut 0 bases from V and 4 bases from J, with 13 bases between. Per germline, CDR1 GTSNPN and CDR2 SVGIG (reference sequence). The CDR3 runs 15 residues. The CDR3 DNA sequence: TGTGCCTGGAGTGTTTCCTCGGCGGCGGGAAACACCATATATTTT. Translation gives CAWSVSSAAGNTIYF.

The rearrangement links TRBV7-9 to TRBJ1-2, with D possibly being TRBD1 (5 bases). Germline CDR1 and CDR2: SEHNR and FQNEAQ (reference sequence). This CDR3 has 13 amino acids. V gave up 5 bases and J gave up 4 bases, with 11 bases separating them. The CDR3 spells CASSRTGGYGYTF. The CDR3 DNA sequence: TGTGCCAGCAGCCGCACAGGAGGCTATGGCTACACCTTC.

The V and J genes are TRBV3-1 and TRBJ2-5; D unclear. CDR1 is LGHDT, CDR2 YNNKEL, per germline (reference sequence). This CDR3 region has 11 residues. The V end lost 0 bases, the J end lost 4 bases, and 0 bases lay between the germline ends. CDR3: CASSQEETQYF. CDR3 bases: TGTGCCAGCAGCCAAGAAGAGACCCAGTACTTC.

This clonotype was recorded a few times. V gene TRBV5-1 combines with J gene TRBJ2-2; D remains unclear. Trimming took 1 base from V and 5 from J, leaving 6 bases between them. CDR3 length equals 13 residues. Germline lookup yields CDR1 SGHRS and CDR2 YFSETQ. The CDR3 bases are TGCGCCAGCAGCTTGCCGTTGACCGGGGAGCTGTTTTTT. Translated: CASSLPLTGELFF.

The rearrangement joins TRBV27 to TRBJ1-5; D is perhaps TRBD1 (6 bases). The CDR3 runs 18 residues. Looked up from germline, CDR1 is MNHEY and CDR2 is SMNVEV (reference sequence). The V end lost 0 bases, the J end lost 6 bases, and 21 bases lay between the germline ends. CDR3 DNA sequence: TGTGCCAGCAGTTTATCGGGGGGGCTGGGGAGAGGGGGTCAGCCCCAGCATTTT. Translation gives CASSLSGGLGRGGQPQHF.

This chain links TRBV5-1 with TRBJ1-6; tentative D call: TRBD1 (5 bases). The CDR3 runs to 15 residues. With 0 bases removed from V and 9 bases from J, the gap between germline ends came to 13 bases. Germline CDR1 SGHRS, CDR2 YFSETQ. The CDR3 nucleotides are TGCGCCAGCAGCTTGGCCCAGGGCAGGAGTTCACCCCTCCACTTT. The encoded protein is CASSLAQGRSSPLHF.

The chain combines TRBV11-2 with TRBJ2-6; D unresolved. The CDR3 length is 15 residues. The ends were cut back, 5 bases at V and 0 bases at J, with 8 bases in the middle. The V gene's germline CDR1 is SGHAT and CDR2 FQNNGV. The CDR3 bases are TGTGCCAGCAGCCACCACCTCTCTGGGGCCAACGTCCTGACTTTC. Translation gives CASSHHLSGANVLTF.